What follows are 29 T cell receptor beta chains derived from one specimen sequenced in a study of radiation and T cells in renal cell carcinoma (dated by TCRdb to about 2020). The sample's time point label, decoded: blood 2 weeks post-SBRT. Explained via the paper, the treatment or condition label denotes: 15 Gy SBRT to primary tumor, nephrectomy 4 weeks later. The library was made by the immunoSEQ multiplex PCR assay. TCRdb took this table from immuneACCESS and kept in-frame rearrangements with V and J called. Such tables lack part of the clones; where checked against another copy, unresolved V genes explain under half of the gap, and the rest is unexplained. The table for this sample lists more than 95,000 clones; around 85% of them were counted only once. Together, the top ten hold roughly 5% of the sample. The sequenced sample was blood, obtained from a patient whose treatment included radiotherapy and nephrectomy. The receptors were sampled from a man in his forties or fifties with renal cell carcinoma.

The chain is built from TRBV11-2 and TRBJ1-2, with no clear D. CDR1 and CDR2 from the germline V gene are SGHAT and FQNNGV. The CDR3 sequence is 17 residues long. The V and J ends lost 4 bases and 4 bases respectively, with 22 bases between them. CDR3 sequence: CASSSNPFIRAFYGYTF. The CDR3 DNA reads as TGTGCCAGCAGCTCCAATCCATTTATTAGGGCTTTCTATGGCTACACCTTC.

V and J are TRBV7-2 and TRBJ2-5; D may be TRBD1 (6 bases). V was pared by 6 bases and J by 5 bases, with 13 bases between. Germline CDR1 is SGHTA and CDR2 is FQGNSA. The length of the CDR3 is 13 residues. As DNA, the CDR3 is TGTGCCAGCAGGGCTGTGGGGGCGGAGACCCAGTACTTC. Translation gives CASRAVGAETQYF.

There are a few counts of this clone. The gene calls are TRBV11-2 and TRBJ2-1; D is uncertain. Per the germline V gene, CDR1 is SGHAT and CDR2 is FQNNGV. Between the trimmed V and J ends, which lost 4 bases and 10 bases, there was a span of 11 bases. The CDR3 is 12 residues long. The CDR3 protein is CASSYHGSEQFF. In DNA, the CDR3 is TGTGCCAGCAGCTACCATGGCAGCGAGCAGTTCTTC. Filled out from reference TRBV11-2 and TRBJ2-1, the complete variable domain reads EAGVAQSPRYKIIEKRQSVAFWCNPISGHATLYWYQQILGQGPKLLIQFQNNGVVDDSQLPKDRFSAERLKGVDSTLKIQPAKLEDSAVYLCASSYHGSEQFFGPGTRLTVL.

CDR3 region: CATSSFGTGPNQPQHF. The CDR3 bases are TGTGCCACCAGCAGCTTCGGGACAGGCCCCAATCAGCCCCAGCATTTT. The gene calls are TRBV15 and TRBJ1-5; 8 bases map to TRBD1. The V and J ends lost 3 bases and 3 bases, in that order; junction bases with no gene match: 7. In germline, CDR1 is LNHNV, CDR2 YYDKDF (reference sequence). The length of the CDR3 is 16 residues. Full variable domain (missing parts from reference TRBV15 and TRBJ1-5): DAMVIQNPRYQVTQFGKPVTLSCSQTLNHNVMYWYQQKSSQAPKLLFHYYDKDFNNEADTPDNFQSRRPNTSFCFLDIRSPGLGDTAMYLCATSSFGTGPNQPQHFGDGTRLSIL.

The rearrangement joins TRBV27 to TRBJ2-1, with TRBD2 identical over 8 bases. CDR3 length: 13 residues. V trimming: 8 bases; J trimming: 5 bases; junction bases outside the gene matches: 5. CDR1 is MNHEY and CDR2 is SMNVEV in the germline V gene (reference sequence). CDR3 bases: TGTGCCAGCGGGCAACTAGCGGACAATGAGCAGTTCTTC. Translated: CASGQLADNEQFF.

The rearrangement links TRBV21-1 to TRBJ1-6; TRBD1, the D gene given by the table, was not confirmed from the DNA. TRBV21-1 is a pseudogene locus. The CDR3 sequence is 12 residues long. CDR3 in DNA: TGTGCCAGCCCCAGGCAGGGTGGACCCCTCCACTTT. As protein: CASPRQGGPLHF.

The chain carries TRBV7-9 and TRBJ1-2; the match to TRBD1 covers 10 bases. V was pared by 5 bases and J by 7 bases, with 4 bases of the junction left unmatched. The CDR3 has 13 residues. The germline gives CDR1 SEHNR, CDR2 FQNEAQ (reference sequence). The CDR3 here is CASSDRGLGGYTF. CDR3 nucleotides: TGTGCCAGCAGCGACAGGGGGCTTGGTGGCTACACCTTC. Drawing the rest from reference TRBV7-9 and TRBJ1-2, the complete variable domain is DTGVSQNPRHKITKRGQNVTFRCDPISEHNRLYWYRQTLGQGPEFLTYFQNEAQLEKSRLLSDRFSAERPKGSFSTLEIQRTEQGDSAMYLCASSDRGLGGYTFGSGTRLTVV.

The gene calls are TRBV21-1 and TRBJ1-2. TRBV21-1 is an annotated pseudogene. The CDR3 length is 15 residues. CDR3 nucleotides: TGTGCCAGCAGCAAAGTGTACGGCAGCCCCTATGGCTACACCTTC. It is translated as CASSKVYGSPYGYTF.

The chain is built from TRBV18 and TRBJ2-3; D may be TRBD1 (6 bases). The CDR3 sequence is 15 residues long. Germline assignment: CDR1 KGHSH and CDR2 LQKENI. Between the trimmed V and J ends, which lost 3 bases and 0 bases, there was a span of 10 bases. The CDR3 nucleotides read TGTGCCAGCTCACCGGACAGTACTAGCACAGATACGCAGTATTTT. Its protein is CASSPDSTSTDTQYF.

V usage is TRBV7-3 and J usage is TRBJ1-1; D gene uncertain. With 5 bases removed from V and 0 bases from J, the gap between germline ends came to 10 bases. This CDR3 contains 14 residues. Germline V lookup: CDR1 SGHTA, CDR2 FQGTGA. The CDR3 reads CASSRGDLNTEAFF. The CDR3 nucleotides are TGTGCCAGCAGCCGTGGGGATTTGAACACTGAAGCTTTCTTT.

This clone was picked up a small number of times. Written as DNA, the CDR3 is TGTGCCAGCAGCCAAGAAGGGACTAATTCACCCCTCCACTTT. Translating gives CASSQEGTNSPLHF. The chain joins TRBV4-2 to TRBJ1-6, with D maybe TRBD1 (5 bases). Germline CDR1 reads LGHNA; CDR2 reads YNFKEQ. V lost 0 bases and J lost 6, with 6 bases in between. The CDR3 is made up of 14 amino acids.

This chain joins TRBV6-1 and TRBJ2-5; 8 bases are a match to TRBD2. V was clipped by 4 bases and J by 5 bases; unmatched bases: 15. The CDR3 covers 17 residues. The germline gives CDR1 MNHNS, CDR2 SASEGT. In DNA form, the CDR3 reads TGTGCCAGCAGTGGACGAAGCGGGAGCTTAGTCCGGGAGACCCAGTACTTC. It specifies CASSGRSGSLVRETQYF.

The V gene is TRBV7-2, the J gene TRBJ2-1, with D perhaps matching TRBD1 or TRBD2 (5 bases each). The germline gives CDR1 SGHTA, CDR2 FQGNSA. The CDR3 is 15 residues long. Trimming removed 7 bases from V and 4 bases from J, with 17 bases in between. In DNA form, the CDR3 reads TGTGCCAGCAACCGGGGCCCCGGAGTTTACAATGAGCAGTTCTTC. Protein sequence: CASNRGPGVYNEQFF.

The chain links TRBV9 to TRBJ2-5; tentatively, D is TRBD2 (5 bases). V gave up 3 bases and J gave up 2 bases, with 17 bases separating them. This CDR3 comprises 16 residues. Germline V gene data show CDR1 as SGDLS and CDR2 as YYNGEE. The DNA for the CDR3 is TGTGCCAGCAGCGCCGCGGGTGGTCCAATTCAAGAGACCCAGTACTTC. Protein product: CASSAAGGPIQETQYF.

The chain links TRBV20-1 to TRBJ2-7; D unresolved. Deletions cut 2 bases from V and 6 bases from J, with 5 bases between. Germline V gene data show CDR1 as DFQATT and CDR2 as SNEGSKA (reference sequence). The length of the CDR3 is 10 residues. CDR3 residues: CSARQSEQYF. CDR3 nucleotide sequence: TGCAGTGCTAGACAGAGCGAGCAGTACTTC.

This clone has just a few counts. The genes are TRBV30 and TRBJ1-1; possibly TRBD1 for D (5 bases). The CDR3 spans 15 residues. V lost 0 bases to trimming and J lost 1 base, with 12 bases between them. Germline CDR1 is GTSNPN and CDR2 is SVGIG (reference sequence). CDR3: CAWSVLRGWNTEAFF. The CDR3 DNA reads TGTGCCTGGAGTGTACTGCGGGGCTGGAACACTGAAGCTTTCTTT.

The rearrangement uses TRBV14 and TRBJ2-7; D is undetermined. The ends were cut back, 3 bases at V and 3 bases at J, with 15 bases in the middle. This CDR3 contains 15 residues. The V gene's germline CDR1 is SGHDN and CDR2 FVKESK. DNA for the CDR3: TGTGCCAGCAGCCACCTACCCGACAAAAGCTACGAGCAGTACTTC. This gives the protein CASSHLPDKSYEQYF.

This clone came up a few times. The same CDR3 also results from other DNA sequences found in this sample. The V and J genes are TRBV9 and TRBJ1-2; no clear D gene. The V end was cut by 0 bases, the J end by 1 base, with 4 bases between. There are 13 residues in the CDR3. The germline CDR1 and CDR2 sequences are SGDLS and YYNGEE. The CDR3 bases are TGTGCCAGCAGCGTAGTGGGTAACTATGGCTACACCTTC. Translation: CASSVVGNYGYTF.

The chain joins TRBV19 to TRBJ1-1; D is unclear. Germline assignment: CDR1 LNHDA and CDR2 SQIVND (reference sequence). The CDR3 loop spans 15 amino acids. Trimming removed 7 bases at V and 1 base at J, with 16 bases between. CDR3 in amino acids: CASIPREVRNTEAFF. In nucleotides, the CDR3 is TGTGCCAGTATCCCCCGTGAGGTCAGGAACACTGAAGCTTTCTTT.

This clone occurred a few times. The chain carries TRBV7-9 and TRBJ1-3; weak D call: TRBD1 (5 bases). V was trimmed by 2 bases and J by 0 bases, leaving 17 bases between them. Per germline, CDR1 SEHNR and CDR2 FQNEAQ (reference sequence). CDR3 length: 18 amino acids. CDR3 sequence: CASSLYPIRQISGNTIYF. The DNA for the CDR3 is TGTGCCAGCAGCTTATACCCCATCCGACAGATCTCTGGAAACACCATATATTTT.

This clone was seen a single time. The chain uses TRBV27 and TRBJ1-2; D is unresolved. CDR3 length: 15 residues. Germline CDR1 is MNHEY and CDR2 is SMNVEV (reference sequence). V gave up 1 base and J gave up 4 bases, with 13 bases separating them. DNA of the CDR3: TGTGCCAGCAGTTTATATCCGGGCCCAAGCTATGGCTACACCTTC. This encodes CASSLYPGPSYGYTF.

The J gene is TRBJ2-3, the V gene TRBV19; D remains unclear. Germline CDR1 LNHDA, CDR2 SQIVND (reference sequence). The V and J ends lost 1 base and 2 bases respectively, with 7 bases between them. The CDR3 extends over 14 amino acids. DNA for the CDR3: TGTGCCAGTAGTATAGCCCTGATCACAGATACGCAGTATTTT. It translates to CASSIALITDTQYF.

In this sample, this clone turned up a few times. The V gene is TRBV11-2, the J gene TRBJ1-5; D is ambiguous. Germline V gives CDR1 SGHAT, CDR2 FQNNGV. Trimming pared 1 base from V and 4 bases from J, leaving 8 bases between. CDR3 length: 14 residues. The CDR3 DNA reads as TGTGCCAGCAGCTTAGGACCGGAGAATCAGCCCCAGCATTTT. This translates into CASSLGPENQPQHF. Complete variable domain (other parts from reference TRBV11-2 and TRBJ1-5): EAGVAQSPRYKIIEKRQSVAFWCNPISGHATLYWYQQILGQGPKLLIQFQNNGVVDDSQLPKDRFSAERLKGVDSTLKIQPAKLEDSAVYLCASSLGPENQPQHFGDGTRLSIL.

CDR3 sequence: CASTNLGYSYEQYF. The CDR3 nucleotides read TGTGCCAGCACTAATCTCGGATATTCCTACGAGCAGTACTTC. J is TRBJ2-7 and V is TRBV2, with D unclear. CDR3 length: 14 residues. The germline V and J ends were trimmed by 7 bases and 1 base, with 14 bases remaining between them. The germline CDR1 and CDR2 sequences are SNHLY and FYNNEI.

V usage is TRBV27 and J usage is TRBJ1-2; the D is unclear. The V end was cut by 2 bases, the J end by 8 bases, with 9 bases between. The CDR3 covers 12 residues. Germline CDR1 and CDR2: MNHEY and SMNVEV (reference sequence). The CDR3 DNA is TGTGCCAGCAGTTTAGGCGGCGACGGCTACACCTTC. Translation gives CASSLGGDGYTF.

The chain has TRBV12-5 and TRBJ2-3; TRBD1 matches at 7 bases. The CDR3 spans 17 residues. V lost 5 bases to trimming and J lost 4 bases; unmatched junction nucleotides: 15. Germline-derived CDR1 and CDR2 are LGHNT and FRNRAP. In DNA form, the CDR3 reads TGTGCTAGTGGTCTCTTGCTGGGTGAAGGGGGCTCAGATACGCAGTATTTT. It specifies CASGLLLGEGGSDTQYF.

This chain uses TRBV2 with TRBJ2-7, with 9 bases identical to TRBD2. The CDR3 runs to 15 residues. V gave up 5 bases and J gave up 7 bases; unmatched junction bases: 12. Germline-derived CDR1 and CDR2 are SNHLY and FYNNEI. The CDR3 loop is CASSSMTSGGGEQYF. DNA for the CDR3: TGTGCCAGCAGTTCTATGACTAGCGGAGGGGGGGAGCAGTACTTC.

The V call is TRBV6-5, the J call TRBJ2-3; no clear D. With 2 bases removed from V and 2 bases from J, the gap between germline ends came to 11 bases. There are 15 residues in the CDR3. Germline V gene data show CDR1 as MNHEY and CDR2 as SVGAGI. The CDR3 region has the DNA TGTGCCAGCAGTTACGGGGAACAGACCACAGATACGCAGTATTTT. This translates into CASSYGEQTTDTQYF.

The CDR3: CAWSYGTGGYNEQFF. CDR3 in DNA: TGTGCCTGGAGTTACGGGACAGGGGGATACAATGAGCAGTTCTTC. The chain combines TRBV30 with TRBJ2-1; 11 bases are a match to TRBD1. The germline V gene has CDR1 GTSNPN and CDR2 SVGIG (reference sequence). The J segment lost 4 bases and the V segment lost 2 bases, leaving 4 bases of the junction unmatched. The CDR3 runs 15 residues.